This is a list of T cell receptor beta chains from one sample in a study of TIL therapy for anti-PD-1-resistant metastatic lung cancer. Generated by immunoSEQ multiplex PCR, the TCRdb table keeps only in-frame clones and is missing some. The sample consists of 9,000 to 15,000 clones, approximately 80% of them appearing once. This specimen consisted of blood, obtained at baseline. Receptor source: a person aged 25 to 80 with non-small cell lung cancer. The CDR3 runs from the conserved cysteine through the conserved F or W. The D gene is left open where the match is weak. Size tells how often a clone was seen (once, few, many) or the class of an expanded clone, and some rows leave it out.

>.|TRBV27|TRBJ2-1|TRBD2
TGTGCCAGCAGTCCAGGGACTAGCGGGGGGATAAATGAGCAGTTCTTC
CASSPGTSGGINEQFF
>.|TRBV5-1|TRBJ2-7|TRBD2
TGCGCCAGCAGCTTGTACCTAGCGGGTCTCTACGAGCAGTACTTC
CASSLYLAGLYEQYF
>.|TRBV7-3|TRBJ2-3|.
TGTGCCAGCAGCTTAACCCCCAATCCCACAGATACGCAGTATTTT
CASSLTPNPTDTQYF
>.|TRBV18|TRBJ2-6|.
TGTGCCAGCTCGTCGAGTGCCCTCGGGGCCAACGTCCTGACTTTC
CASSSSALGANVLTF
>few|TRBV11-2|TRBJ1-3|TRBD1
TGTGCCAGCAGCGCCCAGACAGGGCTGGGAAACACCATATATTTT
CASSAQTGLGNTIYF
>.|TRBV7-2|TRBJ2-3|.
TGTGCCAGCAGCTCCCCAGCTGGGGGAGATACGCAGTATTTT
CASSSPAGGDTQYF
>.|TRBV27|TRBJ1-1|.
TGTGCCAGCAGTTTATCAGGCAGGACCACTGAAGCTTTCTTT
CASSLSGRTTEAFF
>.|TRBV21-1|TRBJ1-2|.
TGTGCCAGCAGCAAAAAGACGGGGACCTATGGCTACACCTTC
CASSKKTGTYGYTF
>.|TRBV7-9|TRBJ1-2|.
TGTGCCACCCCGCCGGGGGGTAATAACTATGGCTACACCTTC
CATPPGGNNYGYTF
>.|TRBV19|TRBJ1-1|.
TGTGCCAGTAGTGTCACCTTGAACACTGAAGCTTTCTTT
CASSVTLNTEAFF
>.|TRBV4-2|TRBJ2-7|TRBD2
TGTGCCAGCAGCCAATCCGGGACTAGCGGGAGCTACGAGCAGTACTTC
CASSQSGTSGSYEQYF
>.|TRBV5-6|TRBJ1-2|.
TGTGCCAGCAGCTTGGTCGCAGGAGGTAACTATGGCTACACCTTC
CASSLVAGGNYGYTF
>.|TRBV29-1|TRBJ2-1|TRBD1
TGCAGCGGGGGACAGCTGGATGAGCAGTTCTTC
CSGGQLDEQFF
>.|TRBV6-5|TRBJ1-3|.
TGTGCCAGCAGTCCCCGGTGGGCTGGAAACACCATATATTTT
CASSPRWAGNTIYF
>.|TRBV30|TRBJ1-6|.
TGTGCCTGGAGTAAGGCCGACAGTAGAAATTCACCCCTCCACTTT
CAWSKADSRNSPLHF
>once|TRBV7-3|TRBJ2-6|.
TGTGCCAGCAGCTTAACCGCAGGGGAATCTGGGGCCAACGTCCTGACTTTC
CASSLTAGESGANVLTF
>.|TRBV4-1|TRBJ2-7|TRBD1
TGCGCCAGCAGCCAAGCCCACTTGACAGGGGTTTACGAGCAGTACTTC
CASSQAHLTGVYEQYF
>few|TRBV6-5|TRBJ2-7|.
TGTGCCAGCAGTTTCCTCTACGAGCAGTACTTC
CASSFLYEQYF
>.|TRBV7-9|TRBJ2-5|.
TGTGCCAGCAGCCAACGCCAGGCTGGGGAGACCCAGTACTTC
CASSQRQAGETQYF
>few|TRBV2|TRBJ2-7|.
TGTGCCAGCACAGACTGGACACCCAACGCGGGGGAGCAGTACTTC
CASTDWTPNAGEQYF
>once|TRBV5-6|TRBJ1-1|.
TGTGCCAGCAGCTATCCTTCGACAGCCATGAACACTGAAGCTTTCTTT
CASSYPSTAMNTEAFF
>.|TRBV4-1|TRBJ2-7|.
TGCGCCAGCAGCCAAGAATCTATCGGGGAGTACGAGCAGTACTTC
CASSQESIGEYEQYF
>.|TRBV19|TRBJ2-3|.
TGTGCCTCCTCGGGGGTAAACACAGATACGCAGTATTTT
CASSGVNTDTQYF
>.|TRBV4-1|TRBJ2-3|TRBD2
TGCGCCAGCAGCCAAGGGCCCTCCACAATGACTAGCGGGCTACGCACAGATACGCAGTATTTT
CASSQGPSTMTSGLRTDTQYF
>once|TRBV29-1|TRBJ2-1|TRBD2
TGCAGCGTTGAAGTCGGGGGGACTAGCGGGAACCGCAATGAGCAGTTCTTC
CSVEVGGTSGNRNEQFF
>.|TRBV20-1|TRBJ2-1|.
TGCAGTGCTAGACAGAGCAATGAGCAGTTCTTC
CSARQSNEQFF
>.|TRBV7-6|TRBJ2-2|.
TGTGCCAGCAGCTTAGTGGCTAGCCCCGAGAACCGGGAGCTGTTTTTT
CASSLVASPENRELFF
>.|TRBV19|TRBJ1-1|.
TGTGCCAGTAGTATAGTGGGGGCTCGTACTGAAGCTTTCTTT
CASSIVGARTEAFF
>.|TRBV16|TRBJ1-5|.
TGTGCCAGCAGCCAATGGGAGTCAGGGGCTCTTACCGCCCAGCATTTT
CASSQWESGALTAQHF
>.|TRBV21-1|TRBJ1-3|.
TGTGCCAGCAGCAAATTTGGCAGGGATGAAGCATCTGGAAACACCATATATTTT
CASSKFGRDEASGNTIYF
>.|TRBV5-1|TRBJ2-7|TRBD2
TGCGCCAGCAGGTTGTCGACGGGAGGCACCTACGAGCAGTACTTC
CASRLSTGGTYEQYF
>.|TRBV11-2|TRBJ2-7|.
TGTGCCAGCAGCTTAGACAGATCCTACGAGCAGTACTTC
CASSLDRSYEQYF
>.|TRBV9|TRBJ1-5|.
TGTGCCAGCAGCGAGGGCGTCAATCAGCCCCAGCATTTT
CASSEGVNQPQHF
>.|TRBV30|TRBJ2-5|.
TGTGCCTGGAGTGCCGGACCCGCCACGAGCCAGTACTTC
CAWSAGPATSQYF
>few|TRBV6-1|TRBJ1-1|.
TGTGCCAGCAGTAGTACGAGGGTGAACACTGAAGCTTTCTTT
CASSSTRVNTEAFF
>.|TRBV28|TRBJ1-5|.
TGTGCCAGCAGTTTAGTCAGGGTCAGCAATCAGCCCCAGCATTTT
CASSLVRVSNQPQHF